This T cell receptor beta chain was obtained from a study of shared clonotypes between healthy human individuals. Across the study: Samples came from a couple of female and a few male donors aged 18 to 49.

Looked up from germline, CDR1 is SGHRS and CDR2 is YFSETQ. This CDR3 comprises 14 residues. Trimming left V 4 bases short and J 3 bases short, with 11 bases between. Method: immunoSEQ multiplex PCR; TCRdb's copy keeps in-frame clones and lacks some. The data contain 2 million to 3 million clones, roughly 93% of them singletons. This receptor was identified in a man younger than 35 in good health. Some clones in this sample may be carry-over from other donors' samples. This rearrangement joins TRBV5-1 to TRBJ1-3; D is possibly TRBD1 (5 bases). The sample comprised naive CD4+ T cells from PBMCs. Specified subset: CD45RA+ positively selected. The CDR3 DNA is TGCGCCAGCAGCCGAGGGACGGGTGGAAACACCATATATTTT. Its protein is CASSRGTGGNTIYF.